This T cell receptor (beta chain) came from a study of control samples from healthy donors and cancer patients (dated by TCRdb to 2020 to 2021). Regarding this clone: Its target antigen remains unknown. Base qualities were left out, and no much larger clone turns up one base away.

The library was generated by the immunoSEQ multiplex PCR assay. TCRdb took over this immuneACCESS table, retaining in-frame rearrangements with V and J assigned. Such tables are incomplete; in checked studies, under half of the missing clones stem from an unresolved V gene, and the remainder is unexplained. For this sample there are 120,000 or so clones; 87% appear just once. 9% to 13% of the sample lies in the top ten. Germline trimming: 3 bases from V, 0 bases from J; junction bases outside gene matches: 6. The CDR3 starts with the cysteine, ends with the phenylalanine, and has 18 residues. Only the CDR3 DNA is retained, 54 bases long and in frame from the first base. The germline V gene supplies CDR1 SGHVS and CDR2 FQNEAQ.

The chain was built from TRBV7-8 and TRBJ2-6; TRBD1 aligns with 9 central bases. Sequenced material: blood. The origin of this receptor is a young man in good health. The encoded CDR3 is CASSFRGTGYSGANVLTF. The nucleotide sequence is given as TGTGCCAGCAGCTTTAGGGGGACAGGGTACTCTGGGGCCAACGTCCTGACTTTC.